What follows are 9 T cell receptor beta chains derived from one specimen sequenced in a study of blood T cell repertoires in COVID-19 (dated by TCRdb to 2018 to 2021). Library construction relied on the immunoSEQ multiplex PCR assay. TCRdb re-hosts the immuneACCESS table, in-frame sequences only. Its copies lack some clones; in the studies checked, an unresolved V gene accounts for under half of them, and the cause for the rest is not known. The sample table lists about half a million clones, 75% to 90% of them with a count of one. The ten largest clones capture roughly 3.1% of the sample. The specimen was peripheral blood. The receptors derive from a human donor in a cohort sampled during active COVID-19.

A single count supports this clone. The chain recombines TRBV27 with TRBJ2-1; no definite D call. Germline CDR1 reads MNHEY; CDR2 reads SMNVEV (reference sequence). Trimming cost V 6 bases and J 6 bases, with 21 bases left between them. This CDR3 spans 16 amino acids. CDR3 protein: CASRSSGLLILNEQFF. DNA of the CDR3: TGTGCCAGCAGAAGCTCGGGTCTCCTCATACTCAATGAGCAGTTCTTC.

The rearrangement joins TRBV5-4 to TRBJ2-2, with D possibly being TRBD2 (7 bases). The CDR3 has 15 amino acids. Trimming took 5 bases from V and 3 from J, leaving 14 bases between them. Germline-derived CDR1 and CDR2 are SGHNT and YYREEE (reference sequence). CDR3 loop: CASSWGAGDTGELFF. As DNA, the CDR3 is TGTGCCAGCAGTTGGGGGGCGGGAGACACCGGGGAGCTGTTTTTT.

The sample holds a few counts of this clone. This chain uses TRBV28 with TRBJ2-7, with D perhaps matching TRBD1 (6 bases). V lost 5 bases and J 7 bases, leaving 18 bases between the germline ends. This CDR3 contains 14 residues. CDR1 MDHEN and CDR2 SYDVKM come from the germline V gene. The DNA of the CDR3 is TGTGCCAGCAGTCTCTCAGGGGCCCTTGGTGAGCAGTACTTC. This sequence encodes CASSLSGALGEQYF.

The chain is built from TRBV5-1 and TRBJ2-3; a possible D gene is TRBD2 (6 bases). V lost 0 bases to trimming and J lost 0 bases, with 8 bases between them. The CDR3 extends over 15 amino acids. CDR1 SGHRS and CDR2 YFSETQ come from the germline V gene. The CDR3 nucleotides read TGCGCCAGCAGCTTGGGGAGGGCCAGCACAGATACGCAGTATTTT. It is translated as CASSLGRASTDTQYF.

CDR3 nucleotides: TGTGCCACTTCAGGCCGGACTAGCGGGATTCCCTACGAGCAGTACTTC. Translating gives CATSGRTSGIPYEQYF. This chain links TRBV19 with TRBJ2-7; 12 bases align to TRBD2. Germline V CDR1 and CDR2: LNHDA, SQIVND (reference sequence). The V gene end was trimmed by 10 bases and the J gene end by 2 bases; junction bases not matched to a gene: 12. The CDR3 is 16 amino acids.

In DNA form, the CDR3 reads TGTGCCAGTAGTTTTTCAGGACAGGGAGGCCTGTTTTCCTACGAGCAGTACTTC. Protein: CASSFSGQGGLFSYEQYF. The chain employs TRBV19 and TRBJ2-7; 8 positions agree with TRBD1. Germline CDR1 LNHDA, CDR2 SQIVND (reference sequence). The V gene end was trimmed by 5 bases and the J gene end by 1 base; junction bases not matched to a gene: 16. This CDR3 has 18 residues.

This rearrangement joins TRBV7-3 to TRBJ1-1; 8 nucleotides agree with TRBD1. CDR3 length equals 15 residues. The V segment lost 4 bases and the J segment 5 bases; nucleotides outside the gene matches: 9. Germline V lookup: CDR1 SGHTA, CDR2 FQGTGA. CDR3 loop: CASSSQTGVWTEAFF. The CDR3 DNA sequence: TGTGCCAGCAGCTCCCAGACAGGGGTGTGGACTGAAGCTTTCTTT.

The chain is built from TRBV25-1 and TRBJ2-1; TRBD2 matches 8 bases. The V and J ends lost 6 bases and 1 base, in that order; junction bases with no gene match: 2. In germline, CDR1 is MGHDK, CDR2 SYGVNS. This CDR3 region has 14 residues. Here the CDR3 DNA reads TGTGCCAGCAGCCCTAGCGGGTCCTACAATGAGCAGTTCTTC. This translates into CASSPSGSYNEQFF.

V gene TRBV5-4 combines with J gene TRBJ1-2; no firm D call. CDR3 length equals 14 residues. V lost 4 bases and J lost 3, with 13 bases in between. Germline V CDR1 and CDR2: SGHNT, YYREEE (reference sequence). The CDR3 nucleotides read TGTGCCAGCAGCCTGGAAGCAGGATACTATGGCTACACCTTC. This translates into CASSLEAGYYGYTF.